The clone carrying this T cell receptor beta chain was counted only a few times. The antigen remains unidentified. From the 5' RACE reads, TCRdb called clonotypes with MiXCR, one entry per CDR3 protein. The data hold approximately 620,000 distinct CDR3 sequences, with less than 10% observed a single time. The data originate from a study of identical twins. Study observations and caveats: For cord blood, abundant beta clonotypes had fewer insertions, unlike memory repertoires, which showed none. Sequences that were beta out-of-frame showed weaker excess twin sharing.

Only healthy Caucasians were enrolled as donors. Germline CDR1 is MNHNS and CDR2 is SASEGT. Trimming took 8 bases from V and 2 from J; bases not matched to a gene: 7. CDR3 length equals 15 residues. These records were also assigned to another study, of yellow fever vaccine responses in identical twins. This second study says: Reports say the vaccine T cell response in twins looked partly convergent and partly personalized.

This receptor was taken from a woman younger than 35 in good health. Sequences were obtained from PBMCs. This chain links TRBV6-1 with TRBJ2-3, with TRBD2 identical over 10 bases. CDR3 nucleotides: TGTGCCAGCCTCCGGACTAGCGGCACCACAGATACGCAGTATTTT. The encoded protein is CASLRTSGTTDTQYF.